Shown below are 21 T cell receptor beta chains from a single sample sequenced in a study of T cells in tuberculosis. TCRdb's table, derived via immunoSEQ multiplex PCR, lists solely in-frame clones and lacks some. The sample comprises about 32,000 clones, approximately 95% of which are singletons, and more than 6.5% rests with the top ten. Sequencing was performed on PBMCs. The receptors here all came from a donor aged 10 to 29 with latent tuberculosis or without tuberculosis infection.

This chain uses TRBV19 with TRBJ2-1; TRBD2 agrees at 10 bases. The CDR3 extends over 15 amino acids. CDR1 is LNHDA, CDR2 SQIVND, per germline (reference sequence). V dropped 5 bases and J dropped 4; count of bases not matched to a gene: 5. CDR3 bases: TGTGCCAGTAGTTCTAGCGGGAGTAAATACAATGAGCAGTTCTTC. Translating gives CASSSSGSKYNEQFF.

The chain recombines TRBV19 with TRBJ1-2; unclear D gene. The CDR3 runs to 17 residues. The germline gives CDR1 LNHDA, CDR2 SQIVND (reference sequence). The V gene lost 5 bases and the J gene lost 6 bases, with 25 bases spanning the gap. CDR3 region: CASSLATRPYLYDGYTF. The CDR3 nucleotides are TGTGCCAGTAGTCTAGCGACACGCCCCTACTTGTACGATGGCTACACCTTC.

The chain carries TRBV6-5 and TRBJ2-6; D is unclear. The CDR3 sequence is 16 residues long. Germline V lookup: CDR1 MNHEY, CDR2 SVGAGI. Trimming removed 2 bases from V and 3 bases from J, with 11 bases in between. Written as DNA, the CDR3 is TGTGCCAGCAGTTACATCAGGCCTCGTGGGGCCAACGTCCTGACTTTC. It codes for CASSYIRPRGANVLTF.

This rearrangement joins TRBV2 to TRBJ2-1; D unresolved. Germline lookup yields CDR1 SNHLY and CDR2 FYNNEI. V lost 4 bases to trimming and J lost 3 bases, with 16 bases between them. The CDR3 sequence is 16 residues long. CDR3 DNA sequence: TGTGCCAGCAGTGTCCTCCAACCAGAATTCTACAATGAGCAGTTCTTC. Amino acids: CASSVLQPEFYNEQFF.

The DNA of the CDR3 is TGTGCCAGCAGCTTGAGGGCATTAGCGGAAGAGACCCAGTACTTC. Amino acid sequence: CASSLRALAEETQYF. The chain joins TRBV5-4 to TRBJ2-5; D possibly corresponds to TRBD2 (6 bases). Germline assignment: CDR1 SGHNT and CDR2 YYREEE (reference sequence). The CDR3 has 15 residues. Trimming shortened V by 1 base and J by 3 bases, and 13 bases separated the two germline ends.

V gene TRBV6-1 combines with J gene TRBJ1-5; 8 bases match TRBD1. The CDR3 is 15 amino acids. Trimming at V came to 6 bases and at J to 5 bases, leaving 9 bases not matched to a gene. Per germline, CDR1 MNHNS and CDR2 SASEGT. The CDR3 DNA sequence: TGTGCCAGCAGGACGTACAGGGGGATTTATCAGCCCCAGCATTTT. Protein sequence: CASRTYRGIYQPQHF.

This clone has just one count. V usage is TRBV4-1 and J usage is TRBJ1-5; D unresolved. The V end lost 1 base, the J end lost 4 bases, and 14 bases lay between the germline ends. The CDR3 sequence is 16 residues long. The germline CDR1 and CDR2 sequences are MGHRA and YSYEKL. The CDR3 DNA is TGCGCCAGCAGCCAAGTCGGAGCAAAAAAGAATCAGCCCCAGCATTTT. Amino acid sequence: CASSQVGAKKNQPQHF.

The chain combines TRBV5-4 with TRBJ1-2, with 8 nucleotides matching TRBD1. Germline V gene sequence: CDR1 SGHNT, CDR2 YYREEE (reference sequence). V lost 4 bases to trimming and J lost 2 bases; unmatched junction nucleotides: 7. The CDR3 length is 15 residues. For the CDR3, the DNA is TGTGCCAGCAGCCTACCGGGACAGGCAAACTATGGCTACACCTTC. It specifies CASSLPGQANYGYTF. The complete variable domain, with remaining parts taken from reference TRBV5-4 and TRBJ1-2, reads ETGVTQSPTHLIKTRGQQVTLRCSSQSGHNTVSWYQQALGQGPQFIFQYYREEENGRGNFPPRFSGLQFPNYSSELNVNALELDDSALYLCASSLPGQANYGYTFGSGTRLTVV.

The chain employs TRBV15 and TRBJ2-5; 11 positions agree with TRBD2. This CDR3 is 18 amino acids long. Trimming cost V 1 base and J 5 bases; bases outside gene matches: 12. Germline V gene lookup returns CDR1 LNHNV and CDR2 YYDKDF (reference sequence). The CDR3: CATSRAGSGRARYETQYF. Written as DNA, the CDR3 is TGTGCCACCAGCAGAGCCGGTAGCGGGAGGGCAAGATACGAGACCCAGTACTTC.

The CDR3 bases are TGTGCCAGCAGAAGGATCGGAGAGGGCTACGAGCAGTACTTC. It codes for CASRRIGEGYEQYF. The chain has TRBV27 and TRBJ2-7, with D possibly being TRBD2 (5 bases). Germline CDR1 and CDR2: MNHEY and SMNVEV (reference sequence). The CDR3 runs to 14 residues. The V and J ends lost 6 bases and 3 bases respectively, with 15 bases between them.

This clone was observed a few times. The chain joins TRBV10-2 to TRBJ1-2; D remains unclear. V was cut by 6 bases and J by 3 bases, with 14 bases left in between. The CDR3 has 14 amino acids. Germline V lookup: CDR1 WSHSY, CDR2 SAAADI. DNA of the CDR3: TGCGCCAGCAGGCTACAGTGGGCTGACTATGGCTACACCTTC. As protein: CASRLQWADYGYTF.

The chain employs TRBV7-9 and TRBJ2-5; TRBD2 is a possible D gene (6 bases). The V gene's germline CDR1 is SEHNR and CDR2 FQNEAQ (reference sequence). V lost 5 bases to trimming and J lost 1 base, with 23 bases between them. The CDR3 contains 18 residues. CDR3 region: CASSPLYGTGDVQETQYF. The CDR3 nucleotides read TGTGCCAGCAGCCCACTCTACGGGACGGGAGACGTCCAAGAGACCCAGTACTTC. Based on the CDR3 plus reference TRBV7-9 and TRBJ2-5, the full variable domain is DTGVSQNPRHKITKRGQNVTFRCDPISEHNRLYWYRQTLGQGPEFLTYFQNEAQLEKSRLLSDRFSAERPKGSFSTLEIQRTEQGDSAMYLCASSPLYGTGDVQETQYFGPGTRLLVL.

The rearrangement joins TRBV9 to TRBJ2-3; D is unresolved. This CDR3 comprises 16 residues. The germline CDR1 and CDR2 sequences are SGDLS and YYNGEE. The germline V and J ends were trimmed by 0 bases and 3 bases, with 14 bases remaining between them. The CDR3 region has the DNA TGTGCCAGCAGCGTAGAGAGCTTCGACATAACAGATACGCAGTATTTT. As protein: CASSVESFDITDTQYF.

J is TRBJ1-2 and V is TRBV5-1; 9 nucleotides match TRBD1. The J segment lost 4 bases and the V segment lost 0 bases, leaving 4 bases of the junction unmatched. Germline assignment: CDR1 SGHRS and CDR2 YFSETQ. The CDR3 is 15 residues long. The CDR3 DNA sequence: TGCGCCAGCAGCTTGGCCGGGACAGGGACCTATGGCTACACCTTC. Its translation: CASSLAGTGTYGYTF.

V usage is TRBV5-4 and J usage is TRBJ1-3, with 7 nucleotides matching TRBD1. The V gene end was trimmed by 4 bases and the J gene end by 3 bases; junction bases not matched to a gene: 7. Germline assignment: CDR1 SGHNT and CDR2 YYREEE (reference sequence). This CDR3 contains 15 residues. For the CDR3, the DNA is TGTGCCAGCAGCGTGGAAGGGGGCGGTGGAAACACCATATATTTT. It is translated as CASSVEGGGGNTIYF. The full variable domain, with the rest looked up from reference TRBV5-4 and TRBJ1-3, is ETGVTQSPTHLIKTRGQQVTLRCSSQSGHNTVSWYQQALGQGPQFIFQYYREEENGRGNFPPRFSGLQFPNYSSELNVNALELDDSALYLCASSVEGGGGNTIYFGEGSWLTVV.

The V and J genes are TRBV25-1 and TRBJ1-2, with a weak D call TRBD1 (5 bases). This CDR3 is 16 amino acids long. Germline assignment: CDR1 MGHDK and CDR2 SYGVNS. V lost 1 base and J lost 4, with 16 bases in between. CDR3 coding DNA: TGTGCCAGCAGTGAATTTGAAGCAGGGATCGGCTATGGCTACACCTTC. It codes for CASSEFEAGIGYGYTF.

The V call is TRBV5-1, the J call TRBJ2-3; D gene unclear. Germline values: CDR1 SGHRS, CDR2 YFSETQ. The ends were cut back, 0 bases at V and 4 bases at J, with 12 bases in the middle. The CDR3 totals 15 residues. This chain's CDR3 is CASSLDSRNADTQYF. The CDR3, as DNA: TGCGCCAGCAGCTTGGACTCCAGGAACGCAGATACGCAGTATTTT.

The rearrangement links TRBV2 to TRBJ1-2; 10 nucleotides agree with TRBD1. The CDR3 is 15 residues long. Trimming cost V 6 bases and J 3 bases; bases outside gene matches: 7. Germline V gene lookup returns CDR1 SNHLY and CDR2 FYNNEI. The CDR3 loop is CASRDPTGGDYGYTF. The CDR3 region has the DNA TGTGCCAGCAGGGATCCGACAGGGGGCGACTATGGCTACACCTTC.

The genes are TRBV5-1 and TRBJ1-4, with 10 positions matching TRBD1. The CDR3 consists of 16 residues. Germline CDR1 is SGHRS and CDR2 is YFSETQ. V lost 0 bases, J lost 7 bases, and 6 bases stayed unmatched. The CDR3 protein is CASSLASGTGVEKLFF. CDR3 nucleotides: TGCGCCAGCAGCTTGGCGAGTGGGACAGGGGTTGAAAAACTGTTTTTT.

The V and J genes are TRBV7-2 and TRBJ2-1; 8 nucleotides align to TRBD1. The germline V gene has CDR1 SGHTA and CDR2 FQGNSA. V shed 2 bases, J shed 8 bases, and the junction held 8 bases outside the gene matches. The CDR3 has 15 residues. The CDR3 region has the DNA TGTGCCAGCAGCTTAATCCCCGGACAGGGAGATGAGCAGTTCTTC. Translating it yields CASSLIPGQGDEQFF. Together with reference TRBV7-2 and TRBJ2-1, the CDR3 gives the full variable domain: GAGVSQSPSNKVTEKGKDVELRCDPISGHTALYWYRQSLGQGLEFLIYFQGNSAPDKSGLPSDRFSAERTGGSVSTLTIQRTQQEDSAVYLCASSLIPGQGDEQFFGPGTRLTVL.

This rearrangement joins TRBV5-1 to TRBJ2-7; TRBD1 matches at 7 bases. The germline V gene encodes CDR1 SGHRS and CDR2 YFSETQ. The CDR3 runs to 12 residues. The trim removed 5 bases at V and 3 bases at J, leaving 2 bases unmatched. The CDR3 here is CASRRDSYEQYF. The CDR3 nucleotides read TGCGCCAGCAGGAGGGACAGCTACGAGCAGTACTTC.